Below, 6 T cell receptor beta chains from the same sample are listed, as sequenced in a study of beta chain features in type 1 diabetes. Expressed TCRB transcripts were sequenced because the isolated RNA had all been reverse transcribed beforehand. Sequencing was performed with immunoSEQ multiplex PCR; in TCRdb, only in-frame clones are kept and a portion is missing. The sample holds 900,000 or so clones, roughly a sixth seen once. Material: naive CD4+ T cells from blood. These receptors all come from a woman under 30 in good health.

The V and J genes are TRBV28 and TRBJ1-2, with TRBD1 matching over 8 bases. The CDR3 totals 14 residues. J gave up 5 bases and V 8 bases, and 10 bases lay outside the gene matches. Germline CDR1 MDHEN, CDR2 SYDVKM. The CDR3 DNA reads TGTGCCAGCGGAGCGGACAGGGAGTTTTATGGCTACACCTTC. It translates to CASGADREFYGYTF.

This clone was detected only a few times. The chain joins TRBV4-2 to TRBJ2-1, with TRBD2 matching 7 bases. Losses at the gene ends were 1 base for V and 5 bases for J; bases not matched to a gene: 8. Germline V gene sequence: CDR1 LGHNA, CDR2 YNFKEQ. This CDR3 comprises 16 residues. The CDR3 coding sequence is TGTGCCAGCAGCCAAGCAAGACTAGCTACAAACAATGAGCAGTTCTTC. It is translated as CASSQARLATNNEQFF.

The chain joins TRBV5-6 to TRBJ1-1, with a possible D match to TRBD1 (6 bases). CDR3 size: 16 residues. V shed 3 bases and J shed 1 base, with 16 bases lying between them. Germline V gene sequence: CDR1 SGHDT, CDR2 YYEEEE. The chain's CDR3 is CASSSSPQGGNTEAFF. The CDR3 coding sequence is TGTGCCAGCAGCTCGTCCCCACAGGGAGGGAACACTGAAGCTTTCTTT. Combining the CDR3 with reference TRBV5-6 and TRBJ1-1 gives the whole variable domain DAGVTQSPTHLIKTRGQQVTLRCSPKSGHDTVSWYQQALGQGPQFIFQYYEEEERQRGNFPDRFSGHQFPNYSSELNVNALLLGDSALYLCASSSSPQGGNTEAFFGQGTRLTVV.

Only a few counts were recorded for this clone. The gene calls are TRBV10-3 and TRBJ2-2, with 10 bases matching TRBD2. CDR3 length: 16 amino acids. The junction had 12 bases not matched to a gene; V was cut back by 7 bases and J by 7 bases. Germline V gene sequence: CDR1 ENHRY, CDR2 SYGVKD. CDR3 amino acids: CAIKGGAGGPHGELFF. DNA of the CDR3: TGTGCCATCAAGGGGGGAGCGGGAGGGCCCCACGGGGAGCTGTTTTTT.

This clone was picked up a small number of times. This CDR3 reads CASSPPTLEQFF. The CDR3 coding sequence is TGTGCCAGCTCACCACCCACCCTTGAGCAGTTCTTC. J is TRBJ2-1 and V is TRBV18, with D unclear. The germline CDR1 and CDR2 sequences are KGHSH and LQKENI. Trimming cost V 0 bases and J 9 bases, with 6 bases left between them. CDR3 size: 12 residues.

This rearrangement joins TRBV6-5 to TRBJ1-5; TRBD1 matches at 8 bases. V lost 6 bases and J lost 7; bases outside the gene matches: 5. CDR3 length equals 13 residues. Per the germline V gene, CDR1 is MNHEY and CDR2 is SVGAGI. The DNA for the CDR3 is TGTGCCAGCAGCGGACAGGGCGGGCAGCCCCAGCATTTT. Translation gives CASSGQGGQPQHF.